These 15 T cell receptor beta chains were all obtained from the same sample, sequenced in a study of blood T cell repertoires in COVID-19. Assay: immunoSEQ multiplex PCR; the TCRdb copy retains only in-frame clones and omits some. The sample lists about 190,000 clones; approximately 85% were seen once. The sequencing input was peripheral blood. These TCRs come from a woman between 65 and 79 years old with active or convalescent COVID-19.

V and J are TRBV19 and TRBJ1-1; 8 bases agree with TRBD1. Germline V CDR1 and CDR2: LNHDA, SQIVND (reference sequence). V gave up 6 bases and J gave up 6 bases; unmatched junction bases: 15. This CDR3 region has 16 residues. CDR3 sequence: CASRDSDRGSLSEAFF. Written as DNA, the CDR3 is TGTGCCAGTAGAGACTCCGACAGGGGAAGTTTGTCTGAAGCTTTCTTT.

The V gene is TRBV27, the J gene TRBJ2-7; D possibly corresponds to TRBD2 (6 bases). Germline lookup yields CDR1 MNHEY and CDR2 SMNVEV (reference sequence). V was trimmed by 2 bases and J by 4 bases, leaving 6 bases between them. The CDR3 totals 12 residues. This CDR3 reads CASSLGGYEQYF. The CDR3 DNA sequence: TGTGCCAGCAGTTTAGGGGGGTACGAGCAGTACTTC.

This clone came up a few times. V is TRBV6-2 or TRBV6-3 and J is TRBJ1-5, with D possibly being TRBD1 (5 bases). With 2 bases removed from V and 6 bases from J, the gap between germline ends came to 11 bases. CDR1 and CDR2 (germline): MNHEY, SVGEGT. This CDR3 is 14 amino acids long. The CDR3 DNA reads TGTGCCAGCAGTTACGCGACAGTCCTTCAGCCCCAGCATTTT. This sequence encodes CASSYATVLQPQHF.

The rearrangement links TRBV7-6 to TRBJ2-7; 9 nucleotides line up with TRBD2. V was pared by 1 base and J by 6 bases, with 10 bases of the junction left unmatched. This CDR3 is built from 16 residues. Looked up from germline, CDR1 is SGHVS and CDR2 is FNYEAQ. CDR3 coding DNA: TGTGCCAGCAGCTTAGTAAGCGGAGCGGGAGGAGGCGAGCAGTACTTC. This encodes CASSLVSGAGGGEQYF.

This clone was seen just once. The rearrangement uses TRBV20-1 and TRBJ2-7; D remains unclear. This CDR3 is built from 13 residues. The germline gives CDR1 DFQATT, CDR2 SNEGSKA (reference sequence). V dropped 3 bases and J dropped 2 bases, with 11 bases sitting between them. The CDR3 coding sequence is TGCAGTGCTAGTCTGGTCAGCGCCTACGAGCAGTACTTC. Amino acids: CSASLVSAYEQYF.

In its sample, this clone was seen once. J is TRBJ2-5 and V is TRBV4-1; D unresolved. Per the germline V gene, CDR1 is MGHRA and CDR2 is YSYEKL. This CDR3 region has 13 residues. Trimming took 1 base from V and 10 from J, leaving 13 bases between them. CDR3 sequence: CASSQGVSPDQYF. The CDR3 region has the DNA TGCGCCAGCAGCCAAGGGGTTAGCCCGGACCAGTACTTC.

This chain connects TRBV7-3 to TRBJ2-1, with 9 nucleotides matching TRBD2. V shed 2 bases and J 0 bases; nucleotides not matched to a gene: 11. The CDR3 is 19 amino acids. Germline CDR1 SGHTA, CDR2 FQGTGA. The CDR3 spells CASSLLAGRSPSSYNEQFF. Here the CDR3 DNA reads TGTGCCAGCAGCTTACTAGCGGGACGTTCCCCAAGCTCCTACAATGAGCAGTTCTTC.

The gene calls are TRBV28 and TRBJ1-2; weak D call: TRBD1 (5 bases). V lost 2 bases and J 8 bases, leaving 9 bases between the germline ends. This CDR3 comprises 12 residues. CDR1 is MDHEN, CDR2 SYDVKM, per germline. This CDR3 is CASSLQGRGYTF. The CDR3 nucleotides are TGTGCCAGCAGTTTACAGGGTCGGGGCTACACCTTC.

The chain uses TRBV6-1 and TRBJ2-7; 7 nucleotides line up with TRBD1. Germline CDR1 and CDR2: MNHNS and SASEGT. The CDR3 is 15 amino acids. Germline trimming cut 2 bases from V and 0 bases from J; bases unmatched to any gene: 4. Here the CDR3 reads CASSERTGASYEQYF. As DNA, the CDR3 is TGTGCCAGCAGTGAACGAACAGGGGCCTCCTACGAGCAGTACTTC.

This clone occurred a few times. The chain joins TRBV11-2 to TRBJ1-1, with D possibly matching TRBD1 (5 bases). The CDR3 runs 13 residues. V lost 5 bases to trimming and J lost 0 bases, with 7 bases between them. The V gene's germline CDR1 is SGHAT and CDR2 FQNNGV. The CDR3 loop reads CASSRGMNTEAFF. DNA for the CDR3: TGTGCCAGCAGCAGGGGCATGAACACTGAAGCTTTCTTT.

The rearrangement uses TRBV5-1 and TRBJ2-3; 8 bases match TRBD2. CDR1 and CDR2 (germline): SGHRS, YFSETQ. J gave up 0 bases and V 6 bases, and 12 bases lay outside the gene matches. This CDR3 is built from 17 residues. The CDR3 protein is CASTQGFLAGSTDTQYF. Here the CDR3 DNA reads TGCGCCAGCACACAAGGGTTCCTAGCGGGTAGCACAGATACGCAGTATTTT.

V is TRBV5-1 and J is TRBJ2-7; the D gene is possibly TRBD2 (5 bases). CDR3 length: 15 residues. The V gene's germline CDR1 is SGHRS and CDR2 YFSETQ. V was trimmed by 1 base and J by 0 bases, leaving 11 bases between them. The CDR3 DNA follows: TGCGCCAGCAGCTTGTTAGCGCAGAGCTCCTACGAGCAGTACTTC. As protein: CASSLLAQSSYEQYF.

This CDR3 is CASSYSGAGGRNTF. The CDR3 DNA is TGTGCCAGCAGTTACTCAGGGGCAGGTGGTAGGAACACCTTC. The rearrangement uses TRBV6-5 and TRBJ1-2; maybe TRBD1 (5 bases). The V end lost 0 bases, the J end lost 12 bases, and 17 bases lay between the germline ends. CDR1 is MNHEY and CDR2 is SVGAGI in the germline V gene. This CDR3 is 14 amino acids long.

The rearrangement joins TRBV30 to TRBJ2-7; weak D call: TRBD1 (5 bases). CDR1 is GTSNPN, CDR2 SVGIG, per germline (reference sequence). The V end was cut by 3 bases, the J end by 2 bases, with 8 bases between. The CDR3 runs 12 residues. The CDR3 is CAWRPRAYEQYF. The CDR3 DNA follows: TGTGCCTGGAGACCCAGGGCCTACGAGCAGTACTTC. The complete variable domain, with remaining parts taken from reference TRBV30 and TRBJ2-7, reads SQTIHQWPATLVQPVGSPLSLECTVEGTSNPNLYWYRQAAGRGLQLLFYSVGIGQISSEVPQNLSASRPQDRQFILSSKKLLLSDSGFYLCAWRPRAYEQYFGPGTRLTVT.

This clone was recorded once. The chain recombines TRBV15 with TRBJ2-2; D is possibly TRBD1 (5 bases). The germline V gene encodes CDR1 LNHNV and CDR2 YYDKDF (reference sequence). The V end was cut by 2 bases, the J end by 5 bases, with 12 bases between. The CDR3 contains 15 residues. The CDR3 is CATSRIKAGTGELFF. CDR3 coding DNA: TGTGCCACCAGCAGAATTAAGGCAGGGACCGGGGAGCTGTTTTTT. Full variable domain (remainder filled in from reference TRBV15 and TRBJ2-2): DAMVIQNPRYQVTQFGKPVTLSCSQTLNHNVMYWYQQKSSQAPKLLFHYYDKDFNNEADTPDNFQSRRPNTSFCFLDIRSPGLGDTAMYLCATSRIKAGTGELFFGEGSRLTVL.